This TCR beta chain came from a study of cytomegalovirus exposure and HLA in healthy donors. Whole-study context: The roughly 120 validation repertoires, a later analysis reported, used the same platform as the 550 to 800 first-cohort repertoires.

Donors were drawn from the roughly 120-subject validation cohort, separate from the approximately 640-subject first cohort. Overall study results and limits: Cytomegalovirus status was reportedly diagnosed by the classifier with high sensitivity and specificity. Associated with cytomegalovirus, according to the listing, were 150 to 200 TCR beta chains.

Germline V gives CDR1 MNHEY, CDR2 SVGAGI. The CDR3 has 15 amino acids. Deletions cut 3 bases from V and 3 bases from J, with 12 bases between. Data came from immunoSEQ multiplex PCR; TCRdb stores just in-frame clones and leaves some out. The sample consists of fewer than 250,000 clones, around four fifths of them appearing once. Note on this clone: Its antigen is not known.

The sequencing sample was made of PBMCs. The receptor comes from a woman aged 18-30 years in good health and CMV-seronegative. The chain carries TRBV6-5 and TRBJ1-5; weak D call: TRBD1 (5 bases). CDR3 amino acids: CASSYNRQLNQPQHF. CDR3 DNA sequence: TGTGCCAGCAGTTATAATAGACAGCTCAATCAGCCCCAGCATTTT.